Below are 30 T cell receptor beta chains sequenced from a single sample in a study of blood T cell repertoires in COVID-19. Profiled with immunoSEQ multiplex PCR; TCRdb holds only in-frame clones, not every one. The sample holds tens of thousands of clones, 86% seen once. Source material: peripheral blood. These receptors all come from an elderly woman with acute or convalescent COVID-19.

This chain joins TRBV28 and TRBJ2-3; 10 bases are shared with TRBD1. CDR3 length equals 17 residues. Germline V gene lookup returns CDR1 MDHEN and CDR2 SYDVKM. The J segment lost 2 bases and the V segment lost 6 bases, leaving 11 bases of the junction unmatched. The DNA for the CDR3 is TGTGCCAGCAGGGGGTTCATGGGACAGGGGACCACAGATACGCAGTATTTT. This sequence encodes CASRGFMGQGTTDTQYF.

The chain is built from TRBV7-2 and TRBJ2-5; 11 bases agree with TRBD1. The J segment lost 5 bases and the V segment lost 5 bases, leaving 7 bases of the junction unmatched. The CDR3 extends over 15 amino acids. Germline values: CDR1 SGHTA, CDR2 FQGNSA. The CDR3 loop reads CASSPWTGGGETQYF. The CDR3 nucleotides are TGTGCCAGCAGCCCCTGGACAGGGGGCGGGGAGACCCAGTACTTC.

This sequence joins TRBV7-3 and TRBJ1-5; D is undetermined. The ends were cut back, 5 bases at V and 3 bases at J, with 8 bases in the middle. This CDR3 is 13 amino acids long. The germline CDR1 and CDR2 sequences are SGHTA and FQGTGA. The CDR3 coding sequence is TGTGCCAGCAGCCCCGGAGTCAATCAGCCCCAGCATTTT. This sequence encodes CASSPGVNQPQHF.

The rearrangement uses TRBV3-1 (or the pseudogene TRBV3-2) and TRBJ1-6; 7 positions match TRBD1. CDR1 and CDR2 (germline): LGHDT, YNNKEL (reference sequence). V trimming: 2 bases; J trimming: 8 bases; junction bases outside the gene matches: 6. The CDR3 spans 15 residues. Here the CDR3 DNA reads TGTGCCAGCAGCCAATTAACCAGGGGGGATTCACCCCTCCACTTT. As protein: CASSQLTRGDSPLHF.

The chain couples TRBV14 to TRBJ2-5; D is undetermined. Germline assignment: CDR1 SGHDN and CDR2 FVKESK. V lost 1 base and J 5 bases, leaving 5 bases between the germline ends. The CDR3 sequence is 12 residues long. The CDR3 loop is CASSQVSETQYF. CDR3 nucleotide sequence: TGTGCCAGCAGCCAAGTGAGTGAGACCCAGTACTTC.

Turning to this clone: Other nucleotide sequences in the sample specify the same CDR3. This rearrangement joins TRBV5-1 to TRBJ2-5; 7 nucleotides match TRBD1. Germline V gives CDR1 SGHRS, CDR2 YFSETQ. V lost 0 bases and J lost 4; bases outside the gene matches: 3. The CDR3 is 14 residues long. The CDR3 reads CASSLEAGGETQYF. The CDR3 DNA sequence: TGCGCCAGCAGCTTGGAGGCAGGGGGAGAGACCCAGTACTTC. Together with reference TRBV5-1 and TRBJ2-5, the CDR3 gives the full variable domain: KAGVTQTPRYLIKTRGQQVTLSCSPISGHRSVSWYQQTPGQGLQFLFEYFSETQRNKGNFPGRFSGRQFSNSRSEMNVSTLELGDSALYLCASSLEAGGETQYFGPGTRLLVL.

The V gene is TRBV5-1, the J gene TRBJ2-5; perhaps TRBD1 as D (5 bases). Germline V gene lookup returns CDR1 SGHRS and CDR2 YFSETQ. This CDR3 has 15 amino acids. V lost 1 base and J 2 bases, leaving 12 bases between the germline ends. Here the CDR3 reads CASSLRAGYQETQYF. The CDR3 nucleotides are TGCGCCAGCAGCTTGAGGGCAGGGTATCAAGAGACCCAGTACTTC. The whole variable domain, remainder taken from reference TRBV5-1 and TRBJ2-5, is KAGVTQTPRYLIKTRGQQVTLSCSPISGHRSVSWYQQTPGQGLQFLFEYFSETQRNKGNFPGRFSGRQFSNSRSEMNVSTLELGDSALYLCASSLRAGYQETQYFGPGTRLLVL.

This clone was recorded a few times. The genes are TRBV19 and TRBJ1-2; no clear D. Germline assignment: CDR1 LNHDA and CDR2 SQIVND (reference sequence). The CDR3 sequence is 10 residues long. V was clipped by 6 bases and J by 4 bases, with 3 bases between them. In DNA, the CDR3 is TGTGCCAGTAGCCGCTATGGCTACACCTTC. Translated, it gives CASSRYGYTF.

This rearrangement joins TRBV6-6 to TRBJ2-1; 10 bases are a match to TRBD2. CDR3 size: 13 residues. Trimming took 8 bases from V and 6 from J; bases not matched to a gene: 4. Germline loops: CDR1 MNHNY, CDR2 SVGAGI (reference sequence). The CDR3 reads CASVLAGTNEQFF. CDR3 nucleotides: TGTGCCAGCGTACTAGCGGGGACCAATGAGCAGTTCTTC.

The chain combines TRBV6-4 with TRBJ2-2, with TRBD2 matching 12 bases. V trimming: 8 bases; J trimming: 5 bases; junction bases outside the gene matches: 21. The CDR3 loop spans 20 amino acids. Per the germline V gene, CDR1 is MRHNA and CDR2 is SNTAGT. The CDR3 sequence: CASRGRTSGRSYLRTGELFF. DNA of the CDR3: TGTGCCAGCCGGGGGCGTACTAGCGGGAGGTCCTATCTGCGGACCGGGGAGCTGTTTTTT.

This chain uses TRBV4-2 with TRBJ2-3, with 7 bases lining up with TRBD2. Germline CDR1 reads LGHNA; CDR2 reads YNFKEQ. The CDR3 length is 13 residues. Losses at the gene ends were 3 bases for V and 3 bases for J; bases not matched to a gene: 0. DNA for the CDR3: TGTGCCAGCAGCCAGGGACTAACAGATACGCAGTATTTT. Translation: CASSQGLTDTQYF.

The gene calls are TRBV2 and TRBJ2-1, with 10 bases aligning to TRBD2. CDR1 SNHLY and CDR2 FYNNEI come from the germline V gene. This CDR3 is built from 15 residues. The J segment lost 8 bases and the V segment lost 2 bases, leaving 6 bases of the junction unmatched. The CDR3 coding sequence is TGTGCCAGCAGTGAATTAGCTAGCGGGGGCGATGAGCAGTTCTTC. Its protein is CASSELASGGDEQFF.

The V call is TRBV2, the J call TRBJ1-5; 7 nucleotides line up with TRBD1. Germline-derived CDR1 and CDR2 are SNHLY and FYNNEI. Germline trimming cut 7 bases from V and 7 bases from J; bases unmatched to any gene: 7. The CDR3 length is 13 residues. Written as DNA, the CDR3 is TGTGCCAGCACTCCAGGGGGGAGGCAGCCCCAGCATTTT. It yields the protein CASTPGGRQPQHF.

The chain links TRBV27 to TRBJ2-2; TRBD2 matches 9 bases. The V segment lost 4 bases and the J segment 7 bases; nucleotides outside the gene matches: 7. CDR3 length: 15 amino acids. Germline values: CDR1 MNHEY, CDR2 SMNVEV (reference sequence). CDR3: CASSSGGRAVGELFF. In DNA form, the CDR3 reads TGTGCCAGCAGTTCGGGCGGGAGGGCCGTCGGGGAGCTGTTTTTT.

This sequence joins TRBV11-2 and TRBJ2-5, with D perhaps matching TRBD1 (5 bases). There are 14 residues in the CDR3. V gave up 2 bases and J gave up 10 bases, with 17 bases separating them. From germline, CDR1 is SGHAT and CDR2 FQNNGV. The CDR3 DNA is TGTGCCAGCAGCTTATTTGGGCCCGGAAGGGGCCAGTACTTC. Translating it yields CASSLFGPGRGQYF.

This chain connects TRBV4-1 to TRBJ1-1; D possibly corresponds to TRBD1 (6 bases). CDR1 and CDR2 (germline): MGHRA, YSYEKL. The length of the CDR3 is 15 residues. The V end was cut by 3 bases, the J end by 0 bases, with 11 bases between. The CDR3 bases are TGCGCCAGCAGCCAGGATAGGACAGTGAACACTGAAGCTTTCTTT. It is translated as CASSQDRTVNTEAFF.

The chain recombines TRBV6-1 with TRBJ1-6; perhaps TRBD1 as D (6 bases). Germline lookup yields CDR1 MNHNS and CDR2 SASEGT. Trimming pared 2 bases from V and 7 bases from J, leaving 15 bases between. The CDR3 is 16 residues long. CDR3 sequence: CASSESGAGANSPLHF. The DNA for the CDR3 is TGTGCCAGCAGTGAATCGGGCGCGGGGGCAAATTCACCCCTCCACTTT.

The chain recombines TRBV21-1 with TRBJ2-3; no DNA check was done on the table's D call, TRBD1. TRBV21-1 is recorded as a pseudogene. The CDR3 contains 19 residues. CDR3 nucleotide sequence: TGTGCCAGCAGCAAAAAGGAATTCAAGGGGACAGGGGCGAGAGATACGCAGTATTTT. It is translated as CASSKKEFKGTGARDTQYF.

The CDR3 spells CASSLALTNQTQYF. The CDR3 coding sequence is TGTGCCAGCAGCTTAGCGCTTACTAACCAGACCCAGTACTTC. This chain uses TRBV7-9 with TRBJ2-5, with unresolved D. Trimming stripped 0 bases from V and 6 bases from J, with 11 bases between. This CDR3 spans 14 amino acids. The germline V gene has CDR1 SEHNR and CDR2 FQNEAQ (reference sequence).

The chain has TRBV15 and TRBJ2-7; D is undetermined. From germline, CDR1 is LNHNV and CDR2 YYDKDF (reference sequence). With 4 bases removed from V and 3 bases from J, the gap between germline ends came to 7 bases. This CDR3 comprises 12 residues. The CDR3 DNA reads as TGTGCCACCAGCACCTACCTCTACGAGCAGTACTTC. Residues: CATSTYLYEQYF.

This chain connects TRBV5-6 to TRBJ2-7; 11 bases fit TRBD1. This CDR3 is built from 15 residues. CDR1 and CDR2 (germline): SGHDT, YYEEEE. The V and J ends lost 4 bases and 5 bases, in that order; junction bases with no gene match: 8. CDR3 coding DNA: TGTGCCAGCAGCGAGTCCGGGACAGGGGGTCACGAGCAGTACGTC. As protein: CASSESGTGGHEQYV.

The rearrangement joins TRBV5-6 to TRBJ1-2; perhaps TRBD1 as D (6 bases). The V gene lost 4 bases and the J gene lost 4 bases, with 11 bases spanning the gap. There are 13 residues in the CDR3. Germline V gene data show CDR1 as SGHDT and CDR2 as YYEEEE. CDR3 sequence (DNA): TGTGCCAGCAGCGGGGGGGCTGGCTATGGCTACACCTTC. It is translated as CASSGGAGYGYTF. Full variable domain (remainder filled in from reference TRBV5-6 and TRBJ1-2): DAGVTQSPTHLIKTRGQQVTLRCSPKSGHDTVSWYQQALGQGPQFIFQYYEEEERQRGNFPDRFSGHQFPNYSSELNVNALLLGDSALYLCASSGGAGYGYTFGSGTRLTVV.

The rearrangement uses TRBV2 and TRBJ1-3; maybe TRBD1 (5 bases). Germline CDR1 and CDR2: SNHLY and FYNNEI. Trimming shortened V by 0 bases and J by 2 bases, and 5 bases separated the two germline ends. The CDR3 contains 14 residues. This CDR3 reads CASSEAGAGNTIYF. The DNA of the CDR3 is TGTGCCAGCAGTGAAGCAGGGGCTGGAAACACCATATATTTT. Combining the CDR3 with reference TRBV2 and TRBJ1-3 gives the whole variable domain EPEVTQTPSHQVTQMGQEVILRCVPISNHLYFYWYRQILGQKVEFLVSFYNNEISEKSEIFDDQFSVERPDGSNFTLKIRSTKLEDSAMYFCASSEAGAGNTIYFGEGSWLTVV.

The chain couples TRBV5-3 to TRBJ2-2; D might be TRBD1 (6 bases). TRBV5-3 is noted as an ORF with a role that remains uncertain. The CDR3 totals 14 residues. V gave up 4 bases and J gave up 2 bases, with 9 bases separating them. DNA of the CDR3: TGTGCCAGAAGCGGACAGCATAACACCGGGGAGCTGTTTTTT. Its protein product is CARSGQHNTGELFF.

The J gene is TRBJ2-2, the V gene TRBV7-3, with 9 bases lining up with TRBD1. Unmatched junction bases numbered 3, after V lost 5 bases and J lost 5 bases. Germline lookup yields CDR1 SGHTA and CDR2 FQGTGA. This CDR3 has 14 residues. In DNA form, the CDR3 reads TGTGCCAGCAGCCATGGGACAGGGACCGGGGAGCTGTTTTTT. It specifies CASSHGTGTGELFF.

The chain combines TRBV12-3 or TRBV12-4 with TRBJ1-3; TRBD1 matches 7 bases. There are 12 residues in the CDR3. The CDR3 is CVEGQSGNTIYF. CDR3 nucleotide sequence: TGTGTGGAGGGACAGTCTGGAAACACCATATATTTT.

The DNA for the CDR3 is TGTGCCATCAGTGAGGGGTCCAGGGATTACAATCAGCCCCAGCATTTT. This gives the protein CAISEGSRDYNQPQHF. V is TRBV10-3 and J is TRBJ1-5, with a possible D match to TRBD1 (5 bases). CDR3 length: 16 amino acids. Trimming took off 2 bases at V and 3 bases at J, with 14 bases between the two ends. From germline, CDR1 is ENHRY and CDR2 SYGVKD.

V and J are TRBV29-1 and TRBJ2-5; 8 positions agree with TRBD1. Germline trimming cut 3 bases from V and 5 bases from J; bases unmatched to any gene: 8. CDR3 size: 14 residues. Per the germline V gene, CDR1 is SQVTM and CDR2 is ANQGSEA. Written as DNA, the CDR3 is TGCAGCGTTGACTGGCAGGGGGCCGGGGAGACCCAGTACTTC. Protein: CSVDWQGAGETQYF.

The CDR3 DNA sequence: TGTGCCAGCAGGGCTAGCGCCGGGGAGCTGTTTTTT. This encodes CASRASAGELFF. This rearrangement joins TRBV6-6 to TRBJ2-2; TRBD2 might be the D (6 bases). Trimming pared 6 bases from V and 6 bases from J, leaving 8 bases between. The CDR3 spans 12 residues. Germline lookup yields CDR1 MNHNY and CDR2 SVGAGI (reference sequence).

J is TRBJ2-3 and V is TRBV4-1, with 9 bases aligning to TRBD1. This CDR3 contains 15 residues. V shed 0 bases, J shed 4 bases, and the junction held 2 bases outside the gene matches. Germline CDR1 is MGHRA and CDR2 is YSYEKL. CDR3 DNA sequence: TGCGCCAGCAGCCAAGACGGGACAGGGTCAGATACGCAGTATTTT. Encoded protein: CASSQDGTGSDTQYF.